Here is one TCR beta chain with its context. This entry comes from a study of blood T cell repertoires in COVID-19. Across the study: Acute-phase and convalescent COVID-19 samples originated in the United States, Italy and Spain.

Per the original methods: Estimation of nucleated cell counts relied on the amplification of reference gene primers. The protocol was immunoSEQ multiplex PCR, while the TCRdb copy is restricted to in-frame clones and leaves out a portion. For V, J and clone size, that table is used; D and trimming come from the DNA. The sample has 450,000 to 600,000 clones; around 90% are singletons. Germline V gene lookup returns CDR1 SGHRS and CDR2 YFSETQ. The CDR3 contains 12 residues. Losses at the gene ends were 3 bases for V and 8 bases for J; bases not matched to a gene: 4. In terms of age and location, participants ranged from roughly 18 to 95 years and lived in approximately 26 US areas. In Cohort 3, a recovered donor had either two negative PCRs, clearance, or symptom resolution.

This sequence joins TRBV5-1 and TRBJ1-2, with 7 positions matching TRBD1. This receptor was taken from a young woman who had recovered from COVID-19. The sequenced sample consisted of PBMCs or T cells enriched from blood (not recorded which). The CDR3 DNA is TGCGCCAGCAGCTCGGGGACAGACGGCTACACCTTC. This translates into CASSSGTDGYTF.